A single sample gave rise to the 10 T cell receptor beta chains below, sequenced in a study of blood T cell repertoires in COVID-19 (dated by TCRdb to between 2020 and 2021). The library was made by the immunoSEQ multiplex PCR assay. This is the immuneACCESS table as TCRdb keeps it, with only in-frame sequences that have V and J called. A part of the clones is gone; compared with another copy, unresolved V genes explain less than half, and the rest is unexplained. Counted in this sample were tens of thousands of clones; about 86% of them appeared once. Of the sample, 5.5% to 8% is held by the ten largest clones. The specimen sequenced was peripheral blood. The receptor set was obtained from a middle-aged man with active COVID-19.

The V call is TRBV5-8, the J call TRBJ1-1, with 12 bases aligning to TRBD1. CDR1 and CDR2 from the germline V gene are SGHTS and YDEGEE. V trimming: 0 bases; J trimming: 3 bases; junction bases outside the gene matches: 3. CDR3 length: 16 amino acids. The CDR3 loop is CASSLEGQGAHTEAFF. The CDR3 coding sequence is TGTGCCAGCAGCTTGGAGGGACAGGGGGCCCACACTGAAGCTTTCTTT.

This clone was seen a handful of times. J is TRBJ2-3 and V is TRBV29-1; TRBD1 aligns across 7 bases. Germline-derived CDR1 and CDR2 are SQVTM and ANQGSEA. The CDR3 is 15 residues long. Trimming removed 2 bases from V and 0 bases from J; junction bases left unmatched: 5. Here the CDR3 reads CSVETGATSTDTQYF. The CDR3 DNA reads TGCAGCGTTGAAACAGGGGCCACTAGCACAGATACGCAGTATTTT.

This clone turned up a few times. The gene calls are TRBV3-1 (or the pseudogene TRBV3-2) and TRBJ1-6, with D maybe TRBD1 (5 bases). The germline V and J ends were trimmed by 0 bases and 5 bases, with 5 bases remaining between them. Germline V gene data show CDR1 as LGHDT and CDR2 as YNNKEL (reference sequence). This CDR3 region has 14 residues. The CDR3 DNA reads as TGTGCCAGCAGCCAAGAAGGGGATAATTCACCCCTCCACTTT. The encoded protein is CASSQEGDNSPLHF.

The chain carries TRBV7-2 and TRBJ2-7; possible D gene TRBD2, 5 bases. V gave up 5 bases and J gave up 3 bases, with 20 bases separating them. Germline V gene sequence: CDR1 SGHTA, CDR2 FQGNSA. The CDR3 runs 16 residues. CDR3 in amino acids: CASSRRPRAEVYEQYF. In DNA, the CDR3 is TGTGCCAGCAGCCGCAGGCCCCGAGCGGAAGTCTACGAGCAGTACTTC.

The chain combines TRBV4-2 with TRBJ1-1, with D perhaps TRBD1 (5 bases). The CDR3 runs to 15 residues. Trimming removed 4 bases from V and 1 base from J, with 13 bases in between. The germline V gene has CDR1 LGHNA and CDR2 YNFKEQ. The CDR3 spells CASSPQGFQNTEAFF. DNA for the CDR3: TGTGCCAGCAGCCCTCAGGGCTTCCAGAACACTGAAGCTTTCTTT.

This clone has only a few counts. The chain joins TRBV7-8 to TRBJ2-7; 8 bases line up with TRBD1. The CDR3 spans 13 residues. From germline, CDR1 is SGHVS and CDR2 FQNEAQ. V trimming: 6 bases; J trimming: 5 bases; junction bases outside the gene matches: 6. The CDR3 region has the DNA TGTGCCAGCAGACGAACGACAGGGGACGAGCAGTACTTC. As protein: CASRRTTGDEQYF.

The chain recombines TRBV7-2 with TRBJ1-1; D perhaps matches TRBD1 (5 bases). Trimming stripped 1 base from V and 4 bases from J, with 13 bases between. CDR3 length: 15 residues. Germline assignment: CDR1 SGHTA and CDR2 FQGNSA. CDR3 residues: CASSLVNGAGTEAFF. CDR3 DNA: TGTGCCAGCAGCTTAGTTAATGGGGCCGGCACTGAAGCTTTCTTT.

This chain connects TRBV7-3 to TRBJ1-2; 9 bases map to TRBD1. J lost 4 bases, V lost 4 bases, and 4 bases had no gene match. This CDR3 region has 14 residues. In germline, CDR1 is SGHTA, CDR2 FQGTGA. CDR3 sequence: CASSSTGGGYGYTF. Written as DNA, the CDR3 is TGTGCCAGCAGCTCCACAGGGGGCGGCTATGGCTACACCTTC.

The chain combines TRBV5-1 with TRBJ2-1; 7 positions match TRBD1. With V trimmed by 1 base and J by 7 bases, 5 bases remained unmatched. Germline CDR1 reads SGHRS; CDR2 reads YFSETQ. This CDR3 region has 14 residues. For the CDR3, the DNA is TGCGCCAGCAGCTTGTATCAGGGGGATAATGAGCAGTTCTTC. Translated: CASSLYQGDNEQFF. The full variable domain, in which reference TRBV5-1 and TRBJ2-1 provide the parts outside the CDR3, is KAGVTQTPRYLIKTRGQQVTLSCSPISGHRSVSWYQQTPGQGLQFLFEYFSETQRNKGNFPGRFSGRQFSNSRSEMNVSTLELGDSALYLCASSLYQGDNEQFFGPGTRLTVL.

The chain employs TRBV27 and TRBJ2-1, with 8 bases matching TRBD1. V was pared by 3 bases and J by 4 bases, with 5 bases of the junction left unmatched. This CDR3 is built from 15 residues. Germline values: CDR1 MNHEY, CDR2 SMNVEV (reference sequence). This CDR3 is CASSFRDRSYNEQFF. The CDR3 region has the DNA TGTGCCAGCAGTTTCCGGGACAGGTCGTACAATGAGCAGTTCTTC.